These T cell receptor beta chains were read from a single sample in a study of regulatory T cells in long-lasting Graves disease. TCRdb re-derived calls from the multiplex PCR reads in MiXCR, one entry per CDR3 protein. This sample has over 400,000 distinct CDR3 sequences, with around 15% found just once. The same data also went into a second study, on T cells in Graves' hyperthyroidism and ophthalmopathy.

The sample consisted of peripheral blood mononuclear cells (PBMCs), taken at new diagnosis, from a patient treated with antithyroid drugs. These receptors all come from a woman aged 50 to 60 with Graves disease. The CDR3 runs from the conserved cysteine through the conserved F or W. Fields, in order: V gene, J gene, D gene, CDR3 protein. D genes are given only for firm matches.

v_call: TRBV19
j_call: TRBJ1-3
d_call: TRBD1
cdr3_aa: CASRRDRNHSGNTIYF

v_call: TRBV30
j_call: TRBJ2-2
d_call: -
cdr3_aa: CAWKVTGRGTGELFF

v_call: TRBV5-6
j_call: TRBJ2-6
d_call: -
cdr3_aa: CASSDPGPWGSGANVLTF

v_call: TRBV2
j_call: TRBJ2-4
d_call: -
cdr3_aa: CASRPMEGAKNIQYF

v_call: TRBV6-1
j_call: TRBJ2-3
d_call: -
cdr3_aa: CASTLLNTDTQYF

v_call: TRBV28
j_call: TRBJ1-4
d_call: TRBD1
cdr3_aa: CASSTRDSPEKLFF

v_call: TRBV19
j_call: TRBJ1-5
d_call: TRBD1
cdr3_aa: CASSIRQGGNQPQHF

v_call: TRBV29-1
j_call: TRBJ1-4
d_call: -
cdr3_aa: CSVGSIGNEKLFF

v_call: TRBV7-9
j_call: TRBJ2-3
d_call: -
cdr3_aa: CASSLGLTQIPTDTQYF

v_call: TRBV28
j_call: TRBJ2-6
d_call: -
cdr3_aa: CASSLTTAGANVLTF

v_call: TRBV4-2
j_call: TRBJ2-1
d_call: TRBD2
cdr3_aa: CASSQDSSGRAGNEQFF

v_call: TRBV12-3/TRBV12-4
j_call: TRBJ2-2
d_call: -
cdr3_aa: CASRIKNTGELFF

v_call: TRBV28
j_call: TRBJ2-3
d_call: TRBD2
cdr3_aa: CASSPPHTSGSWTDTQYF

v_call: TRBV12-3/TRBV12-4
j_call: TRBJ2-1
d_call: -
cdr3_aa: CASSSPTTGSYNEQFF

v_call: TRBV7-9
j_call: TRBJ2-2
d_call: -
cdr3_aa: CASSLYPIENTGELFF

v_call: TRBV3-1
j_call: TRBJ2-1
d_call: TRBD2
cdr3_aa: CASSQGWTRGRHWYGQFF

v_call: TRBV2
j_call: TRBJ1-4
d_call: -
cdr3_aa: CASRTPADGAGENEKLFF

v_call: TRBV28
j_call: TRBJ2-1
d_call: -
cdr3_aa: CASRATGTYNEQFF

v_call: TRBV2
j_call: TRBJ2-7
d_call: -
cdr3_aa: CASSGGLGTYEQYF

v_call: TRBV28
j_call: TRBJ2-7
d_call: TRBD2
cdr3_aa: CASSFGGGGLDSYEQYF

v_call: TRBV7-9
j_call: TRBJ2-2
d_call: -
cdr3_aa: CASSQTHRWPIDTGELFF

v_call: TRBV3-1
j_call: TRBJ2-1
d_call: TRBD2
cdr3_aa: CASKTSAYNEQFF

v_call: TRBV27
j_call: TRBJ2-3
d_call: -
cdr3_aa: CASSRRTSSTDTQYF

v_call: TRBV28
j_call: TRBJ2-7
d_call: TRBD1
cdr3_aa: CASSPGQGTYEQYF

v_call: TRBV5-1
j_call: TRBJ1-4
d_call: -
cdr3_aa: CASSLSGWTNEKLFF

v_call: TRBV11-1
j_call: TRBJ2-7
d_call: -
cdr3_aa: CASSFPPDYEQYF

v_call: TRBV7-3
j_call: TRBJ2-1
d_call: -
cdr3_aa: CASSLILGGYNEQFF

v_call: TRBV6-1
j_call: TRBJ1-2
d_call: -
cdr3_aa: CASSKGLNYGYTF

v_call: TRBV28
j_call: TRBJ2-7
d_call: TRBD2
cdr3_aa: CASSLDSGLAGFMPYEQYF

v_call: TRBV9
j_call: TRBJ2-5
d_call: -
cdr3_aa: CASSVVGASKETQYF

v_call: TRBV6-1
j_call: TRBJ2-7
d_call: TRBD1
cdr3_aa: CASTPGGTGNGEQYF

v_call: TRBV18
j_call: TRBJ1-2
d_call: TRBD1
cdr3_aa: CASSPTGTGGMNYGYTF

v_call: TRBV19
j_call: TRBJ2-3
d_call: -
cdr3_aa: CASSIDGITDTQYF

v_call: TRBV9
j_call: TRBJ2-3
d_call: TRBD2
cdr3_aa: CASSPTGTSATDTQYF

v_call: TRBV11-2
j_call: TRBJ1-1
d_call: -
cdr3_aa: CASSLGGASTEAFF

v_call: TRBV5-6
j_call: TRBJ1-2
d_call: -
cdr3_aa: CASSLEHSYGYTF

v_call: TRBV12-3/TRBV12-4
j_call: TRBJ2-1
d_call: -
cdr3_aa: CASRYGPRGDNVQFF

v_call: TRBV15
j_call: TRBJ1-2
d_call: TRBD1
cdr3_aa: CATSRERGPNGYTF

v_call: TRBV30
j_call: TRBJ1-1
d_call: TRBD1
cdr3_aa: CAKDRSLALNTEAFF